Shown below are 17 T cell receptor beta chains from a single sample sequenced in a study of cytomegalovirus exposure and HLA in healthy donors. It was with 60 Vbeta and 13 Jbeta primers that the PCR ran. The data were produced by immunoSEQ multiplex PCR, yet TCRdb's version contains in-frame clones alone and is incomplete. This table holds 170,000 or so clones, over 70% found once. The source material was PBMCs. These receptors all stem from a male donor in good health and CMV-seronegative.

The chain joins TRBV27 to TRBJ1-3; maybe TRBD1 (6 bases). V was cut by 8 bases and J by 6 bases, with 26 bases left in between. The germline V gene encodes CDR1 MNHEY and CDR2 SMNVEV (reference sequence). The CDR3 has 17 residues. CDR3 DNA sequence: TGTGCCAGCGGTGAAAGGACAGATCTAATCGGCGTAAACACCATATATTTT. It codes for CASGERTDLIGVNTIYF.

The V call is TRBV4-2, the J call TRBJ2-1; 8 nucleotides agree with TRBD1. The J segment lost 0 bases and the V segment lost 5 bases, leaving 6 bases of the junction unmatched. This CDR3 has 16 amino acids. Germline CDR1 reads LGHNA; CDR2 reads YNFKEQ. CDR3 protein: CASSYRGASSYNEQFF. The CDR3 DNA sequence: TGTGCCAGCAGCTACAGGGGGGCTAGCTCCTACAATGAGCAGTTCTTC.

V gene TRBV7-3 combines with J gene TRBJ2-7; 9 positions agree with TRBD2. Trimming cost V 2 bases and J 1 base; bases outside gene matches: 3. The CDR3 runs to 15 residues. The germline V gene encodes CDR1 SGHTA and CDR2 FQGTGA. CDR3 in amino acids: CASSLAGGLSYEQYF. The CDR3 coding sequence is TGTGCCAGCAGCTTAGCGGGAGGGCTTTCCTACGAGCAGTACTTC.

The chain is built from TRBV7-9 and TRBJ2-1; 7 bases are shared with TRBD2. V lost 7 bases and J lost 0; bases outside the gene matches: 6. The CDR3 runs 15 residues. CDR1 and CDR2 from the germline V gene are SEHNR and FQNEAQ (reference sequence). The CDR3 region has the DNA TGTGCCAGCACCCCAGGCGGGAGCTCCTACAATGAGCAGTTCTTC. Amino acid sequence: CASTPGGSSYNEQFF.

This clone has only one observation. Other DNA sequences from this sample encode an identical CDR3 as well. The rearrangement uses TRBV11-2 and TRBJ2-5, with a weak D call TRBD2 (6 bases). Germline V gene sequence: CDR1 SGHAT, CDR2 FQNNGV. The CDR3 runs 13 residues. Trimming left V 3 bases short and J 5 bases short, with 10 bases between. The CDR3 loop is CASSLGGGETQYF. The CDR3 bases are TGTGCCAGCAGCTTGGGGGGAGGTGAGACCCAGTACTTC.

The CDR3 nucleotides are TGTGCCAGCAGCCTGATGGTTACAGGGGGCACAGATACGCAGTATTTT. Translation: CASSLMVTGGTDTQYF. The gene calls are TRBV7-3 and TRBJ2-3, with TRBD1 matching 7 bases. Losses at the gene ends were 5 bases for V and 1 base for J; bases not matched to a gene: 9. Germline V lookup: CDR1 SGHTA, CDR2 FQGTGA. The CDR3 sequence is 16 residues long.

The chain is built from TRBV4-3 and TRBJ1-5; a weak D match, TRBD1 (6 bases). Between the trimmed V and J ends, which lost 0 bases and 6 bases, there was a span of 15 bases. Per the germline V gene, CDR1 is LGHNA and CDR2 is YSLEER. This CDR3 is 16 amino acids long. The CDR3 loop reads CASSQDRGQGIQPQHF. Written as DNA, the CDR3 is TGCGCCAGCAGCCAAGATAGGGGCCAGGGGATTCAGCCCCAGCATTTT.

The chain carries TRBV11-2 and TRBJ1-5; D possibly corresponds to TRBD1 (6 bases). CDR1 is SGHAT, CDR2 FQNNGV, per germline. The CDR3 has 13 residues. Trimming removed 5 bases from V and 7 bases from J, with 12 bases in between. Here the CDR3 reads CASSQGTKQPQHF. CDR3 DNA: TGTGCCAGCAGCCAAGGGACAAAACAGCCCCAGCATTTT.

The gene calls are TRBV4-1 and TRBJ1-5, with a tentative D call TRBD1 (6 bases). V lost 2 bases and J lost 1, with 9 bases in between. Germline V CDR1 and CDR2: MGHRA, YSYEKL. CDR3 length: 15 amino acids. This chain's CDR3 is CASSQRGASNQPQHF. CDR3 DNA sequence: TGCGCCAGCAGCCAACGGGGGGCGAGCAATCAGCCCCAGCATTTT.

The chain is built from TRBV27 and TRBJ1-5, with D tentatively TRBD1 (6 bases). CDR1 and CDR2 (germline): MNHEY, SMNVEV (reference sequence). CDR3 length: 14 residues. Trimming cost V 2 bases and J 6 bases, with 11 bases left between them. CDR3: CASSLTGFGQPQHF. The CDR3 nucleotides are TGTGCCAGCAGTTTAACAGGGTTTGGTCAGCCCCAGCATTTT.

This clone was seen once. This chain joins TRBV6-5 and TRBJ1-4, with 7 positions matching TRBD1. Germline assignment: CDR1 MNHEY and CDR2 SVGAGI. This CDR3 is built from 15 residues. After removal of 4 bases from V and 0 bases from J, the junction contained 2 bases not matched to a gene. The CDR3 DNA sequence: TGTGCCAGCAGTTCCGGACAGGCAACTAATGAAAAACTGTTTTTT. This translates into CASSSGQATNEKLFF.

This clone was observed once. V usage is TRBV28 and J usage is TRBJ2-3; TRBD2 matches 8 bases. Germline V gene sequence: CDR1 MDHEN, CDR2 SYDVKM. V gave up 5 bases and J gave up 2 bases; unmatched junction bases: 15. CDR3 size: 18 residues. The CDR3: CASSRFLGAGGNTDTQYF. In DNA, the CDR3 is TGTGCCAGCAGTCGCTTCCTCGGGGCGGGAGGAAACACAGATACGCAGTATTTT.

The V gene is TRBV7-8, the J gene TRBJ2-3, with 14 nucleotides matching TRBD2. The CDR3 totals 19 residues. CDR1 and CDR2 from the germline V gene are SGHVS and FQNEAQ. V gave up 0 bases and J gave up 2 bases; unmatched junction bases: 7. This CDR3 is CASSLAGTSGSPYTDTQYF. The DNA for the CDR3 is TGTGCCAGCAGCTTAGCTGGGACTAGCGGGAGTCCGTACACAGATACGCAGTATTTT.

The genes are TRBV29-1 and TRBJ1-2; D ambiguous. The V end lost 8 bases, the J end lost 6 bases, and 28 bases lay between the germline ends. Germline values: CDR1 SQVTM, CDR2 ANQGSEA. This CDR3 region has 16 residues. The CDR3 protein is CSPGRVDHEVLDGYTF. For the CDR3, the DNA is TGCAGCCCCGGGAGGGTGGACCACGAAGTATTGGATGGCTACACCTTC.

This clone was detected once. V is TRBV7-9 and J is TRBJ1-1, with TRBD1 as a possible D gene (5 bases). CDR1 and CDR2 from the germline V gene are SEHNR and FQNEAQ (reference sequence). The CDR3 runs 15 residues. The V end lost 5 bases, the J end lost 7 bases, and 20 bases lay between the germline ends. Here the CDR3 reads CASSTGTGSKVEAFF. CDR3 nucleotide sequence: TGTGCCAGCAGCACCGGGACCGGGAGTAAAGTTGAAGCTTTCTTT.

The chain couples TRBV13 to TRBJ2-4; D possibly corresponds to TRBD2 (5 bases). The germline V and J ends were trimmed by 2 bases and 6 bases, with 8 bases remaining between them. This CDR3 contains 13 residues. Germline loops: CDR1 PRHDT, CDR2 FYEKMQ (reference sequence). The CDR3 DNA sequence: TGTGCCAGCAGCTTACCAAGCGGAAACATTCAGTACTTC. This codes for CASSLPSGNIQYF. Full variable domain (missing parts from reference TRBV13 and TRBJ2-4): AAGVIQSPRHLIKEKRETATLKCYPIPRHDTVYWYQQGPGQDPQFLISFYEKMQSDKGSIPDRFSAQQFSDYHSELNMSSLELGDSALYFCASSLPSGNIQYFGAGTRLSVL.

This clone has a handful of counts. This chain joins TRBV9 and TRBJ2-7; 10 positions match TRBD1. V was pared by 4 bases and J by 5 bases, with 6 bases of the junction left unmatched. The germline CDR1 and CDR2 sequences are SGDLS and YYNGEE. The CDR3 length is 14 residues. This chain's CDR3 is CASSKTGGGDEQYF. CDR3 sequence (DNA): TGTGCCAGCAGCAAGACAGGGGGCGGCGACGAGCAGTACTTC.